The clone carrying this TCR beta chain was detected only a few times. The record originates from a study of blood T cell repertoires in COVID-19. Study at large: Samples taken during acute and convalescent COVID-19 were collected in the United States, Italy and Spain.

Authors' analysis steps: Using reference gene primer amplification, nucleated cell counts were estimated. Generated by immunoSEQ multiplex PCR, the TCRdb table keeps only in-frame clones and is missing some. That table furnishes V, J and clone size, whereas the DNA furnished D and trimming. The table lists about 140,000 clones, less than 80% of them singletons. V trimming: 6 bases; J trimming: 2 bases; junction bases outside the gene matches: 6. CDR3 size: 15 residues. The germline V gene has CDR1 LGHDT and CDR2 YNNKEL (reference sequence). This chain connects TRBV3-1 (or the pseudogene TRBV3-2) to TRBJ2-7; TRBD2 matches 11 bases. The sequencing sample was made of peripheral blood. The clonotype originates from a woman of 80 years or more with active or convalescent COVID-19. The CDR3 coding sequence is TGTGCCAGCAGAAAGGGGACTAGCGGACCCTACGAGCAGTACTTC. It specifies CASRKGTSGPYEQYF.